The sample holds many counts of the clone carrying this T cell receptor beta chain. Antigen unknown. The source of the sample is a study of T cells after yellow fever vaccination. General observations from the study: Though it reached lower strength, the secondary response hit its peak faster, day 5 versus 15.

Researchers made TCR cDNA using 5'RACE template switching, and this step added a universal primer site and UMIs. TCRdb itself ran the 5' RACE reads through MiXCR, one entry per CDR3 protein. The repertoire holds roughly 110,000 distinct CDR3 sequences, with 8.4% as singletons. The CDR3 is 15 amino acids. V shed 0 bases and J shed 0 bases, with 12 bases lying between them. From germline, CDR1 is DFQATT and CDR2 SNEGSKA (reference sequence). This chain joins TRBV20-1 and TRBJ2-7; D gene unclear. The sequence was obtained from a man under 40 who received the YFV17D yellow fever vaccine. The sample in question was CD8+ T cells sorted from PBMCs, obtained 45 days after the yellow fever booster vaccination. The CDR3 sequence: CSARDLNGLSYEQYF. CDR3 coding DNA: TGCAGTGCTAGAGATCTGAACGGCCTCTCCTACGAGCAGTACTTC.